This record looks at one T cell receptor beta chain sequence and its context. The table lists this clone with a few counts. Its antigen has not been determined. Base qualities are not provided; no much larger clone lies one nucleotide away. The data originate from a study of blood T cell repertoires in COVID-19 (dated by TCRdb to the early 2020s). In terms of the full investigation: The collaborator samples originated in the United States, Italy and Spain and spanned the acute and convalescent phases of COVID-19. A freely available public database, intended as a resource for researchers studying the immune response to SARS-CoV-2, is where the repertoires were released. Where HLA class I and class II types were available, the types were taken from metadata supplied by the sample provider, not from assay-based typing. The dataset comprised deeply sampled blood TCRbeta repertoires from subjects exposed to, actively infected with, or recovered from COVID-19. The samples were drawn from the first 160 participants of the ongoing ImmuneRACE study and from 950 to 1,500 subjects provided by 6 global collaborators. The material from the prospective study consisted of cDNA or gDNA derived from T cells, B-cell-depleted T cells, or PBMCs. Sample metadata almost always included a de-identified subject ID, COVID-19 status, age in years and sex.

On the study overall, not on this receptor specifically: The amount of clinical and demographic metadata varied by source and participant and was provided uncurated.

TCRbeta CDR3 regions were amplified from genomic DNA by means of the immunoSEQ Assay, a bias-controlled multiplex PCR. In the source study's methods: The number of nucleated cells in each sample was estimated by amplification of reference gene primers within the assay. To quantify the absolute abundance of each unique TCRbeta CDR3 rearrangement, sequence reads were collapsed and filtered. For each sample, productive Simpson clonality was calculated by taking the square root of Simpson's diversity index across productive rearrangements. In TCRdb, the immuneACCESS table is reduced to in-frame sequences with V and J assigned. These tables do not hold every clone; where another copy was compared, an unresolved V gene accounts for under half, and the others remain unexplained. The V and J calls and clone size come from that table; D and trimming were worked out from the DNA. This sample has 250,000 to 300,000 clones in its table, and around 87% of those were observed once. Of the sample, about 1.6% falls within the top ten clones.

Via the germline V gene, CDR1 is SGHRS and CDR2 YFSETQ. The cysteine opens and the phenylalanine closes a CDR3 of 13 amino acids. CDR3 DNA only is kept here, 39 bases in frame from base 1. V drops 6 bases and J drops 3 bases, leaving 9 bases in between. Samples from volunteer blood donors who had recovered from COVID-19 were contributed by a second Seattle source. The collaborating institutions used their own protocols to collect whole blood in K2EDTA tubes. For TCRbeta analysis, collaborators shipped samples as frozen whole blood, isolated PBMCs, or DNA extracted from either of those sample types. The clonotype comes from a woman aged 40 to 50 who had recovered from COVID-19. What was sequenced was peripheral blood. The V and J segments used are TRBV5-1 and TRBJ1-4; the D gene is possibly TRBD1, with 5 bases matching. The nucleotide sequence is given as TGCGCCAGCAATCCAGGGTCTAATGAAAAACTGTTTTTT. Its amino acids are CASNPGSNEKLFF.